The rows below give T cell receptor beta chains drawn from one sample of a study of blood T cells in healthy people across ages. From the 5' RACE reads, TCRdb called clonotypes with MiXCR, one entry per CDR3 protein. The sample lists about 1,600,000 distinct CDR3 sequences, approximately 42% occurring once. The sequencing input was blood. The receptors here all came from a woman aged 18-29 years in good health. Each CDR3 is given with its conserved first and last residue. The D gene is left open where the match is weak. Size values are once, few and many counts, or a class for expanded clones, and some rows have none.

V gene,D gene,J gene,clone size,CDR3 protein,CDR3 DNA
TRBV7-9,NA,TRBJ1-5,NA,CASSLSGGPQHF,TGTGCCAGCAGCCTAAGCGGGGGGCCCCAGCATTTT
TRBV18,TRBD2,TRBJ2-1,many,CASSPGLAENNEQFF,TGTGCCAGCTCACCGGGACTAGCGGAGAACAATGAGCAGTTCTTC
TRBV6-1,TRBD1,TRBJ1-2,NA,CASTPTGVGNYGYTF,TGTGCCAGCACCCCGACAGGGGTTGGGAACTATGGCTACACCTTC
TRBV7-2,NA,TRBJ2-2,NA,CASSSLASNTGELFF,TGTGCCAGCAGCTCGCTAGCGTCGAACACCGGGGAGCTGTTTTTT
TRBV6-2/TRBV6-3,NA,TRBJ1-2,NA,CASSYGRRVTTYGYTF,TGTGCCAGCAGTTACGGACGGCGGGTGACAACCTATGGCTACACCTTC
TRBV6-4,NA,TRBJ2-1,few,CASSESPAAPEQFF,TGTGCCAGCAGTGAGTCTCCGGCGGCCCCCGAGCAGTTCTTC
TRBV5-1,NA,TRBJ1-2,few,CASSLWYQRTRTRYRYGYTF,TGCGCCAGCAGCCTGTGGTACCAGAGGACTCGGACTAGGTATCGATATGGCTACACCTTC
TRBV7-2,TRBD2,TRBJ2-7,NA,CASSLGASGSSEQYF,TGTGCCAGCAGCTTGGGGGCTAGCGGGAGTTCCGAGCAGTACTTC
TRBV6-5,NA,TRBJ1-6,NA,CASSYSRAVGNSPLHF,TGTGCCAGCAGTTACTCTCGGGCGGTAGGGAATTCACCCCTCCACTTT
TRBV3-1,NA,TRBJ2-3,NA,CASSQGVIAYTDTQYF,TGTGCCAGCAGCCAGGGAGTGATCGCGTACACAGATACGCAGTATTTT
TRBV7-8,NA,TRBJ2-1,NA,CASSSGFEGNEQFF,TGTGCCAGCAGCTCGGGGTTTGAGGGCAATGAGCAGTTCTTC
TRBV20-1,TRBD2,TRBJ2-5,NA,CSAGRTSGVFQIHEQYF,TGCAGTGCTGGGAGGACTAGCGGGGTTTTCCAGATACATGAGCAGTACTTC
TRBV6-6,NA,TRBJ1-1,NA,CASSYSVPQAEAFF,TGTGCCAGCAGTTACTCGGTCCCTCAGGCTGAAGCTTTCTTT
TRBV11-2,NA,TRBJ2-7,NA,CASSLDHASYEQYF,TGTGCCAGCAGCTTAGATCACGCCTCCTACGAGCAGTACTTC
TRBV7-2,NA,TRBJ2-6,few,CASSPYTQGVGANVLTF,TGTGCCAGCAGCCCCTACACACAGGGAGTGGGGGCCAACGTCCTGACTTTC
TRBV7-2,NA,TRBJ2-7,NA,CASSLEWQREQYF,TGTGCCAGCAGCTTAGAATGGCAGCGCGAGCAGTACTTC
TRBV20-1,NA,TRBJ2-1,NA,CSARFALSSYNEQFF,TGCAGTGCTAGATTCGCCCTTAGCTCCTACAATGAGCAGTTCTTC
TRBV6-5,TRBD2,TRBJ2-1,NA,CASSYGGGRAPEQFF,TGTGCCAGCAGTTACGGTGGAGGGAGGGCCCCCGAGCAGTTCTTC
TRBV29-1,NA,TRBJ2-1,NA,CSVDERWNEQFF,TGCAGCGTTGACGAGAGGTGGAATGAGCAGTTCTTC
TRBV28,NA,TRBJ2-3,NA,CASSIPSGFTLVGTQYF,TGTGCCAGCAGTATCCCCTCTGGATTTACTCTTGTGGGTACGCAGTATTTT
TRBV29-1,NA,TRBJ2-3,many,CSVEGVGANTDTQYF,TGCAGCGTTGAAGGAGTGGGGGCCAATACAGATACGCAGTATTTT
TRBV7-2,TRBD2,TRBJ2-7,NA,CASSYHSSGGAYEQYF,TGTGCCAGCAGCTATCACTCTAGCGGGGGGGCTTACGAGCAGTACTTC
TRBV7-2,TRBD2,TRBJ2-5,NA,CASRYPGLAGIPGETQYF,TGTGCCAGCAGATATCCGGGACTAGCGGGCATTCCTGGAGAGACCCAGTACTTC
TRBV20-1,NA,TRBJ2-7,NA,CSAPRDTHEQYF,TGCAGTGCTCCCCGGGACACCCACGAGCAGTACTTC
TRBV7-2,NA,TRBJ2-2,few,CASSFRTDTGELFF,TGTGCCAGCAGCTTCCGGACAGACACCGGGGAGCTGTTTTTT
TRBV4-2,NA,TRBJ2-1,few,CASSQESYNEQFF,TGTGCCAGCAGCCAAGAGTCCTACAATGAGCAGTTCTTC
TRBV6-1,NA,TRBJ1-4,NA,CASSERNVRMTATNEKLFF,TGTGCCAGCAGCGAAAGGAACGTTCGAATGACAGCAACTAATGAAAAACTGTTTTTT
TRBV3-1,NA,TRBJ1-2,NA,CASSQDPRTGFNYGYTF,TGTGCCAGCAGCCAAGACCCGCGGACGGGGTTTAACTATGGCTACACCTTC
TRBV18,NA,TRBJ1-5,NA,CASSLWGSDGNQPQHF,TGTGCCAGCTCACTGTGGGGCTCGGATGGCAATCAGCCCCAGCATTTT
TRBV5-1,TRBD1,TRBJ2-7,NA,CASSTRLGTGFTYEQYF,TGCGCCAGCAGCACGCGCTTAGGGACAGGGTTTACCTACGAGCAGTACTTC
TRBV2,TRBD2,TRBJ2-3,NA,CAMLGASGAVTDTQYF,TGTGCCATGCTAGGGGCTAGCGGGGCGGTCACAGATACGCAGTATTTT
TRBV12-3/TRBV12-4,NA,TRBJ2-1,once,CASWRGHEQFF,TGTGCCAGCTGGCGGGGTCATGAGCAGTTCTTC
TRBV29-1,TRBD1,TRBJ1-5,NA,CSAVGDSLQPQHF,TGCAGCGCTGTGGGGGACAGTCTCCAGCCCCAGCATTTT
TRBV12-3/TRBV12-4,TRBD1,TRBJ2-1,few,CASTPRGMRGRNPYNEQFF,TGTGCCAGCACTCCAAGGGGTATGAGGGGGCGGAACCCCTACAATGAGCAGTTCTTC
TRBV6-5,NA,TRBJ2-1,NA,CASSPRWRENEQFF,TGTGCCAGCAGTCCCCGCTGGCGAGAGAATGAGCAGTTCTTC
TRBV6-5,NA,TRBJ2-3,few,CASSYSRGSTDTQYF,TGTGCCAGCAGTTACTCCCGGGGGAGCACAGATACGCAGTATTTT
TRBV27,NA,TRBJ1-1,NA,CASSDRPNTEAFF,TGTGCCAGCAGTGACAGACCGAACACTGAAGCTTTCTTT
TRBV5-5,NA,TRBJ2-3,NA,CASSHRDKRTDTQYF,TGTGCCAGCAGTCACCGGGACAAACGCACAGATACGCAGTATTTT